This entry lists 26 T cell receptor beta chains sequenced from one sample in a study of PD-1 blockade in classical Hodgkin lymphoma (dated by TCRdb to 2018 to 2020). The time point label for this specimen denotes: newly diagnosed, previously untreated cHL patient sample. CD4+ T cells were purified from thawed PBMCs by magnetic negative selection with a Miltenyi CD4+ T cell isolation kit. Library preparation was by the immunoSEQ multiplex PCR assay. TCRdb stores this immuneACCESS table with in-frame sequences only. Part of the clones is absent; in the studies checked, under half of the shortfall reflects unresolved V genes, and no reason is known for the rest. The sample table lists fewer than 30,000 clones, roughly 90% of them with a count of one. The top ten constitute roughly 0.35% of the sample. The sequencing input was CD4+ T cells from blood. The receptors stem from a human donor with classical Hodgkin lymphoma.

J is TRBJ1-1 and V is TRBV5-1; unclear D gene. Germline assignment: CDR1 SGHRS and CDR2 YFSETQ. V was shortened by 5 bases and J by 4 bases, with 12 bases between the two germline ends. The CDR3 sequence is 13 residues long. CDR3 sequence reads: CASSVWVSTEAFF. The CDR3 nucleotides are TGCGCCAGCAGTGTGTGGGTCAGCACTGAAGCTTTCTTT.

V is TRBV9 and J is TRBJ2-3; 11 bases align to TRBD2. After removal of 4 bases from V and 4 bases from J, the junction contained 11 bases not matched to a gene. Per germline, CDR1 SGDLS and CDR2 YYNGEE. This CDR3 comprises 17 residues. CDR3 sequence (DNA): TGTGCCAGCAGCCTCCAGGGTACTAGCGGGAGTGCAGATACGCAGTATTTT. It specifies CASSLQGTSGSADTQYF.

The rearrangement links TRBV19 to TRBJ1-5; TRBD1 matches 11 bases. The CDR3 consists of 15 residues. Germline V lookup: CDR1 LNHDA, CDR2 SQIVND (reference sequence). The J segment lost 7 bases and the V segment lost 6 bases, leaving 8 bases of the junction unmatched. Written as DNA, the CDR3 is TGTGCCAGTAGCCGGACAGGGGGCTTGGGGCAGCCCCAGCATTTT. Its translation: CASSRTGGLGQPQHF.

This chain joins TRBV25-1 and TRBJ2-5; tentatively, D is TRBD1 or TRBD2 (6 bases each). This CDR3 region has 15 residues. The germline V gene has CDR1 MGHDK and CDR2 SYGVNS. Trimming pared 3 bases from V and 4 bases from J, leaving 15 bases between. CDR3 coding DNA: TGTGCCAGCAGTGACCTAATCAGGGGAGGAGAGACCCAGTACTTC. Translated, it gives CASSDLIRGGETQYF.

This sequence joins TRBV7-6 and TRBJ2-3; TRBD2 matches at 8 bases. CDR3 length equals 14 residues. V lost 5 bases and J lost 2; bases outside the gene matches: 3. Germline V gene lookup returns CDR1 SGHVS and CDR2 FNYEAQ. The CDR3 here is CASSRLALTDTQYF. For the CDR3, the DNA is TGTGCCAGCAGCAGACTAGCGCTCACAGATACGCAGTATTTT.

The rearrangement joins TRBV5-1 to TRBJ2-1, with D possibly called TRBD1 or TRBD2 (6 bases each). CDR1 and CDR2 (germline): SGHRS, YFSETQ. The CDR3 contains 15 residues. Between the trimmed V and J ends, which lost 2 bases and 2 bases, there was a span of 11 bases. The CDR3 bases are TGCGCCAGCAGCTTCGGGGGCTTAACCTACAATGAGCAGTTCTTC. Amino acid sequence: CASSFGGLTYNEQFF.

V and J are TRBV18 and TRBJ2-7; D ambiguous. This CDR3 has 15 amino acids. Trimming pared 0 bases from V and 3 bases from J, leaving 12 bases between. Germline lookup yields CDR1 KGHSH and CDR2 LQKENI. CDR3 nucleotide sequence: TGTGCCAGCTCACCACCGGGTTATCAACTCTACGAGCAGTACTTC. Protein: CASSPPGYQLYEQYF.

The V and J genes are TRBV19 and TRBJ2-2, with 8 positions matching TRBD1. The CDR3 is 16 residues long. Germline V gives CDR1 LNHDA, CDR2 SQIVND (reference sequence). Trimming at V came to 4 bases and at J to 6 bases, leaving 10 bases not matched to a gene. The CDR3 coding sequence is TGTGCCAGTAGTACTAAGACAGGGGTGGTAGCCGGGGAGCTGTTTTTT. Protein sequence: CASSTKTGVVAGELFF.

The chain is built from TRBV7-9 and TRBJ2-1; no reliable D call. Germline CDR1 and CDR2: SEHNR and FQNEAQ (reference sequence). The CDR3 is 15 amino acids. With 4 bases removed from V and 9 bases from J, the gap between germline ends came to 19 bases. CDR3 bases: TGTGCCAGCAGCTCCCTAGGCATAGGCCCTGCTGAGCAGTTCTTC. This gives the protein CASSSLGIGPAEQFF.

The chain is built from TRBV29-1 and TRBJ2-3, with a possible D match to TRBD1 (5 bases). V gave up 3 bases and J gave up 4 bases, with 11 bases separating them. Germline assignment: CDR1 SQVTM and CDR2 ANQGSEA. CDR3 length equals 13 residues. CDR3 DNA: TGCAGCGTTGAGTCCCCAGGGTCAGATACGCAGTATTTT. Encoded protein: CSVESPGSDTQYF.

J is TRBJ2-5 and V is TRBV27, with 7 bases matching TRBD1. Unmatched junction bases numbered 8, after V lost 2 bases and J lost 5 bases. From germline, CDR1 is MNHEY and CDR2 SMNVEV (reference sequence). CDR3 size: 15 residues. The CDR3 nucleotides read TGTGCCAGCAGTTTAAGGGCAGGGGGTGTTGAGACCCAGTACTTC. Encoded protein: CASSLRAGGVETQYF.

The V call is TRBV2, the J call TRBJ1-1; possibly TRBD1 for D (5 bases). Trimming removed 2 bases at V and 11 bases at J, with 21 bases between. Germline CDR1 reads SNHLY; CDR2 reads FYNNEI. The CDR3 extends over 15 amino acids. This CDR3 is CASSELIGEAGNAFF. CDR3 coding DNA: TGTGCCAGCAGTGAATTAATCGGGGAGGCAGGGAATGCTTTCTTT.

The gene calls are TRBV18 and TRBJ1-2, with D unclear. V was cut by 3 bases and J by 1 base, with 15 bases left in between. The germline gives CDR1 KGHSH, CDR2 LQKENI. The CDR3 extends over 16 amino acids. CDR3 nucleotides: TGTGCCAGCTCACCGGGCGGAACGAATTTTAACTATGGCTACACCTTC. Translating gives CASSPGGTNFNYGYTF.

The gene calls are TRBV5-1 and TRBJ2-5, with D possibly being TRBD2 (6 bases). The CDR3 has 15 residues. Between the trimmed V and J ends, which lost 4 bases and 5 bases, there was a span of 18 bases. Germline CDR1 is SGHRS and CDR2 is YFSETQ. The CDR3 nucleotides read TGCGCCAGCAGCCCGGAGGGGTGGGGAGGCGAGACCCAGTACTTC. Translated: CASSPEGWGGETQYF.

The V gene is TRBV5-1, the J gene TRBJ2-7, with a tentative D call TRBD1 (6 bases). Germline values: CDR1 SGHRS, CDR2 YFSETQ. The CDR3 loop spans 14 amino acids. Trimming cost V 0 bases and J 1 base, with 8 bases left between them. The CDR3 is CASSLAQGSYEQYF. The CDR3 nucleotides are TGCGCCAGCAGCTTGGCACAGGGTTCCTACGAGCAGTACTTC.

The V call is TRBV5-1, the J call TRBJ2-2, with 14 bases aligning to TRBD2. V dropped 7 bases and J dropped 4; count of bases not matched to a gene: 3. The CDR3 length is 15 residues. Looked up from germline, CDR1 is SGHRS and CDR2 is YFSETQ. CDR3 amino acids: CASGTSGRGTGELFF. DNA of the CDR3: TGCGCCAGCGGGACTAGCGGGAGAGGCACCGGGGAGCTGTTTTTT. The full variable domain, rest sourced from reference TRBV5-1 and TRBJ2-2, is KAGVTQTPRYLIKTRGQQVTLSCSPISGHRSVSWYQQTPGQGLQFLFEYFSETQRNKGNFPGRFSGRQFSNSRSEMNVSTLELGDSALYLCASGTSGRGTGELFFGEGSRLTVL.

CDR3 coding DNA: TGTGCCAGCAGCCGACAGGGGGCTGGAAACACCATATATTTT. It specifies CASSRQGAGNTIYF. The chain has TRBV6-5 and TRBJ1-3; 9 bases match TRBD1. The CDR3 spans 14 residues. In germline, CDR1 is MNHEY, CDR2 SVGAGI. Trimming removed 6 bases from V and 2 bases from J; junction bases left unmatched: 2.

The chain is built from TRBV10-1 and TRBJ2-3; 10 nucleotides agree with TRBD2. The germline V gene has CDR1 WNHNN and CDR2 SYGVQD (reference sequence). The CDR3 spans 15 residues. J lost 2 bases, V lost 6 bases, and 5 bases had no gene match. CDR3 region: CASSLTSGPTDTQYF. The CDR3 nucleotides read TGCGCCAGCAGCCTGACTAGCGGGCCCACAGATACGCAGTATTTT.

This chain joins TRBV5-1 and TRBJ1-5; tentatively, D is TRBD1 (5 bases). The CDR3 covers 13 residues. Germline V CDR1 and CDR2: SGHRS, YFSETQ. V lost 5 bases to trimming and J lost 6 bases, with 12 bases between them. The CDR3 spells CASSVEGSQPQHF. CDR3 coding DNA: TGCGCCAGCAGTGTTGAGGGGAGTCAGCCCCAGCATTTT.

V usage is TRBV18 and J usage is TRBJ1-1; TRBD1 agrees at 7 bases. The trim removed 3 bases at V and 2 bases at J, leaving 3 bases unmatched. In germline, CDR1 is KGHSH, CDR2 LQKENI. This CDR3 region has 14 residues. DNA of the CDR3: TGTGCCAGCTCACCCCGACAGGGAAACACTGAAGCTTTCTTT. The encoded protein is CASSPRQGNTEAFF.

This clone has just a few counts. V gene TRBV7-9 combines with J gene TRBJ1-2; no clear D. From germline, CDR1 is SEHNR and CDR2 FQNEAQ (reference sequence). The V end lost 3 bases, the J end lost 0 bases, and 5 bases lay between the germline ends. The CDR3 runs to 13 residues. DNA of the CDR3: TGTGCCAGCAGCTTCGGGGCTAACTATGGCTACACCTTC. Translating gives CASSFGANYGYTF.

This clone has a single count. The chain has TRBV7-3 and TRBJ2-3; 9 nucleotides agree with TRBD2. This CDR3 is built from 14 residues. Trimming removed 5 bases from V and 4 bases from J; junction bases left unmatched: 4. Germline V gene lookup returns CDR1 SGHTA and CDR2 FQGTGA. CDR3 nucleotides: TGTGCCAGCAGCCTAGCGGGAAGGCCAGATACGCAGTATTTT. Translation: CASSLAGRPDTQYF.

This clone was detected once. J is TRBJ2-1 and V is TRBV25-1; 9 positions match TRBD2. The V and J ends lost 3 bases and 3 bases, in that order; junction bases with no gene match: 3. The CDR3 length is 15 residues. Looked up from germline, CDR1 is MGHDK and CDR2 is SYGVNS. CDR3 loop: CASSDGLARYNEQFF. CDR3 DNA: TGTGCCAGCAGTGACGGACTAGCGCGCTACAATGAGCAGTTCTTC.

The rearrangement links TRBV5-1 to TRBJ1-3, with D tentatively TRBD1 (6 bases). The germline CDR1 and CDR2 sequences are SGHRS and YFSETQ. This CDR3 spans 15 amino acids. V lost 4 bases and J lost 2, with 13 bases in between. CDR3 in DNA: TGCGCCAGCAGCGAACAGGGCGGAGCTGGAAACACCATATATTTT. Its translation is CASSEQGGAGNTIYF.

The chain employs TRBV5-1 and TRBJ2-2; either TRBD1 or TRBD2 may supply D (6 bases each). The germline gives CDR1 SGHRS, CDR2 YFSETQ. V lost 1 base, J lost 4 bases, and 20 bases lay in between. The CDR3 is 18 residues long. In nucleotides, the CDR3 is TGCGCCAGCAGCTTGAGGGTACAGGGCGGGACGGGCACCGGGGAGCTGTTTTTT. Amino acid sequence: CASSLRVQGGTGTGELFF. The entire variable domain, with the rest obtained from reference TRBV5-1 and TRBJ2-2, is as follows: KAGVTQTPRYLIKTRGQQVTLSCSPISGHRSVSWYQQTPGQGLQFLFEYFSETQRNKGNFPGRFSGRQFSNSRSEMNVSTLELGDSALYLCASSLRVQGGTGTGELFFGEGSRLTVL.

The chain has TRBV15 and TRBJ2-1; D remains unclear. Trimming stripped 0 bases from V and 5 bases from J, with 5 bases between. The germline V gene has CDR1 LNHNV and CDR2 YYDKDF (reference sequence). The CDR3 length is 13 residues. CDR3 loop: CATSRDWNNEQFF. For the CDR3, the DNA is TGTGCCACCAGCAGAGACTGGAACAATGAGCAGTTCTTC.